The T cell receptor (beta chain) described here comes from a study of T cell responses to AZD1222 COVID-19 vaccine. Study-wide context: Second doses that came at about 4 or about 12 weeks were put together. Study results and limitations: In a largely white British group with more females than males, clonal diversity was possibly underestimated. Spike-wide coverage was observed for vaccine-associated CD4 TCRs, with dominant responses at 160-218 and 743-854.

In the case of this clone: Antigen specificity is unknown.

This CDR3 spans 15 amino acids. Germline V gives CDR1 MNHEY, CDR2 SVGEGT. Unmatched junction bases numbered 1, after V lost 5 bases and J lost 4 bases. The data were produced by immunoSEQ multiplex PCR, yet TCRdb's version contains in-frame clones alone and is incomplete. The table lists roughly 130,000 clones, 80% to 90% of them singletons. This clonotype was obtained from an adult in good health. This sequence joins TRBV6-2 or TRBV6-3 and TRBJ2-2, with 13 bases that match TRBD2. The material was peripheral blood, obtained on day 0 of AZD1222 vaccination. CDR3 sequence: CASSRTSGSTGELFF. Written as DNA, the CDR3 is TGTGCCAGCAGTCGGACTAGCGGGAGCACCGGGGAGCTGTTTTTT.